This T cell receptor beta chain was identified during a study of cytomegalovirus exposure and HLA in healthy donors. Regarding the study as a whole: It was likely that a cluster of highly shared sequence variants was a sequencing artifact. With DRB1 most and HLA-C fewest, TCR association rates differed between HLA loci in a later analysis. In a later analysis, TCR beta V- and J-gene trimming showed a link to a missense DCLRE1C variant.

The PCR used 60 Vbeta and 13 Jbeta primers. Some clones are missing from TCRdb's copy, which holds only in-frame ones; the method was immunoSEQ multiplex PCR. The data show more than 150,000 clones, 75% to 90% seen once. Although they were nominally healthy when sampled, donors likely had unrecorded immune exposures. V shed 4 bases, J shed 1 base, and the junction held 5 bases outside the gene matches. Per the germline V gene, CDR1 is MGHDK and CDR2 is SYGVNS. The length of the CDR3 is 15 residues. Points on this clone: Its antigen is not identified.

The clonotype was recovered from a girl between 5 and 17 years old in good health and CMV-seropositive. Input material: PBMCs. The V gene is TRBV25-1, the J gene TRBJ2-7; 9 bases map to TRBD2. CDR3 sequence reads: CASSGRGGQSYEQYF. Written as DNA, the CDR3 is TGTGCCAGCAGTGGGCGGGGGGGTCAGTCCTACGAGCAGTACTTC.